The rows below give T cell receptor beta chains drawn from one sample of a study of blood T cell repertoires in COVID-19. The table came from immunoSEQ multiplex PCR; TCRdb's copy has only in-frame clones and leaves some out. The table lists approximately 210,000 clones, around 89% of them singletons. The source material was peripheral blood. These receptors came from a human donor in a cohort sampled during active COVID-19. Both conserved end residues are part of each CDR3. A D gene is named only where the DNA matches it firmly. The listing skips clone size in some rows; elsewhere it reads once, few, many or a size class.

v_call	j_call	d_call	clone_size	cdr3_aa	cdr3_nt
TRBV9	TRBJ1-4	NA	NA	CASSVSGATNEKLFF	TGTGCCAGCAGCGTCTCCGGGGCAACTAATGAAAAACTGTTTTTT
TRBV30	TRBJ1-2	NA	NA	CAWSERLDYGYTF	TGTGCCTGGAGTGAAAGACTGGACTATGGCTACACCTTC
TRBV6-6	TRBJ1-4	NA	few	CASSYLQGGEKLFF	TGTGCCAGCAGTTACCTCCAGGGAGGGGAAAAACTGTTTTTT
TRBV30	TRBJ1-2	NA	NA	CAWSVRTNTNYGYTF	TGTGCCTGGAGTGTTCGGACAAACACTAACTATGGCTACACCTTC
TRBV30	TRBJ2-2	NA	once	CAWKSGAGELFF	TGTGCCTGGAAATCGGGGGCCGGGGAGCTGTTTTTT
TRBV5-1	TRBJ2-7	TRBD2	NA	CASSQTSGSSYEQYF	TGCGCCAGCAGCCAAACTAGCGGGAGCTCCTACGAGCAGTACTTC
TRBV7-9	TRBJ1-2	TRBD1	few	CASSLIGQGLNYGYTF	TGTGCCAGCAGCTTAATCGGACAGGGTTTGAACTATGGCTACACCTTC
TRBV29-1	TRBJ2-5	NA	NA	CSVGMRLSETQYF	TGCAGCGTTGGAATGAGACTATCAGAGACCCAGTACTTC
TRBV5-5	TRBJ1-1	NA	NA	CASSAGPDTEAFF	TGTGCCAGCAGCGCTGGGCCGGACACTGAAGCTTTCTTT
TRBV7-2	TRBJ2-7	TRBD1	NA	CASSLTGTANSYEQYF	TGTGCCAGCAGCCTTACCGGGACAGCCAACTCCTACGAGCAGTACTTC
TRBV19	TRBJ1-5	TRBD1	NA	CASSSPSTGLNQPQHF	TGTGCCAGTAGTTCGCCCTCGACAGGGCTCAATCAGCCTCAGCATTTT
TRBV11-2	TRBJ2-7	NA	NA	CASSLAGSFPYEQYF	TGTGCCAGCAGCTTAGCGGGGTCATTCCCCTACGAGCAGTACTTC
TRBV9	TRBJ1-1	TRBD1	NA	CASSAGTGTEAFF	TGTGCCAGCAGCGCGGGGACAGGAACTGAAGCTTTCTTT
TRBV5-1	TRBJ2-5	TRBD1	NA	CASSLGQGDGETQYF	TGCGCCAGCAGCTTGGGACAGGGGGACGGTGAGACCCAGTACTTC
TRBV19	TRBJ1-5	TRBD1	NA	CASSPRDSLSPQHF	TGTGCCAGTAGTCCGCGGGACAGCCTCAGCCCCCAGCATTTT
TRBV11-2	TRBJ2-7	TRBD1	once	CASSAGTGIPYEQYF	TGTGCCAGCAGCGCCGGGACAGGGATCCCCTACGAGCAGTACTTC
TRBV2	TRBJ2-1	TRBD2	NA	CASSEQASGANEQFF	TGTGCCAGCAGTGAACAGGCTAGCGGGGCTAATGAGCAGTTCTTC
TRBV5-1	TRBJ2-7	NA	NA	CASSLSHRADPQYF	TGCGCCAGCAGCTTGAGCCACAGGGCAGACCCGCAGTACTTC
TRBV30	TRBJ2-2	NA	NA	CAWDRPGTGELFF	TGTGCCTGGGATAGGCCAGGCACCGGGGAGCTGTTTTTT
TRBV7-2	TRBJ2-7	TRBD2	NA	CASSATSGSTYEQYF	TGTGCCAGCAGCGCGACTAGCGGTTCTACCTACGAGCAGTACTTC
TRBV7-9	TRBJ2-7	TRBD2	NA	CASSRLPSSGGLYEQYF	TGTGCCAGCAGCCGCCTGCCGAGCAGCGGGGGCCTCTACGAGCAGTACTTC
TRBV3-1/TRBV3-2	TRBJ1-4	NA	NA	CASSQRGNGEKLFF	TGTGCCAGCAGCCAACGAGGGAATGGTGAAAAACTGTTTTTT
TRBV19	TRBJ2-7	TRBD1	NA	CASSITGTGDVDEQYF	TGTGCCAGTAGTATCACCGGGACAGGGGACGTAGACGAGCAGTACTTC
TRBV7-2	TRBJ2-7	NA	NA	CASSLGRSSYEQYF	TGTGCCAGCAGCTTGGGTAGGAGCTCCTACGAGCAGTACTTC